These 11 T cell receptor beta chains originate from one sample sequenced in a study of T cell responses to AZD1222 COVID-19 vaccine. Produced via immunoSEQ multiplex PCR; TCRdb's table is partial and in-frame only. The sample records 95,000 to 100,000 clones, about nine tenths being singletons. Specimen: peripheral blood, collected on day 0 of AZD1222 vaccination. The origin of the receptors is an adult in good health.

This sequence joins TRBV6-5 and TRBJ2-7, with TRBD1 matching over 8 bases. Germline V gene lookup returns CDR1 MNHEY and CDR2 SVGAGI. The CDR3 has 14 amino acids. V was clipped by 5 bases and J by 2 bases; unmatched bases: 5. CDR3 nucleotide sequence: TGTGCCAGCAGTACCGGGACAGGAACCTACGAGCAGTACTTC. This encodes CASSTGTGTYEQYF.

The chain recombines TRBV5-1 with TRBJ1-1; the D gene is possibly TRBD1 (5 bases). CDR3 size: 14 residues. Per the germline V gene, CDR1 is SGHRS and CDR2 is YFSETQ. Between the trimmed V and J ends, which lost 4 bases and 3 bases, there was a span of 13 bases. In DNA, the CDR3 is TGCGCCAGCAGCATGGACAATGGGGACACTGAAGCTTTCTTT. Translating gives CASSMDNGDTEAFF.

The chain employs TRBV5-1 and TRBJ1-2; perhaps TRBD1 as D (6 bases). Germline V gene sequence: CDR1 SGHRS, CDR2 YFSETQ. The CDR3 extends over 16 amino acids. V was cut by 1 base and J by 1 base, with 14 bases left in between. CDR3 region: CASSLLPGQDNYGYTF. The CDR3 bases are TGCGCCAGCAGCTTGTTGCCGGGACAAGATAACTATGGCTACACCTTC.

This rearrangement joins TRBV28 to TRBJ1-2; D may be TRBD1 (5 bases). V gave up 4 bases and J gave up 6 bases, with 15 bases separating them. The CDR3 is made up of 14 amino acids. Germline CDR1 MDHEN, CDR2 SYDVKM. In DNA form, the CDR3 reads TGTGCCAGCAGTTCCCCAGGGCGGTGGGATGGCTACACCTTC. As protein: CASSSPGRWDGYTF.

This sequence joins TRBV11-2 and TRBJ2-3; D is ambiguous. CDR1 SGHAT and CDR2 FQNNGV come from the germline V gene. The length of the CDR3 is 14 residues. Trimming cost V 6 bases and J 2 bases, with 12 bases left between them. Here the CDR3 DNA reads TGTGCCAGCAGAAGGACGGTACTCACAGATACGCAGTATTTT. Its protein is CASRRTVLTDTQYF.

The chain uses TRBV5-1 and TRBJ1-2; the match to TRBD1 covers 9 bases. V lost 4 bases, J lost 8 bases, and 12 bases stayed unmatched. Germline V gene lookup returns CDR1 SGHRS and CDR2 YFSETQ. The CDR3 consists of 15 residues. The CDR3 is CASSLRDRDPMGYTF. CDR3 nucleotide sequence: TGCGCCAGCAGCCTCCGGGACAGGGATCCTATGGGCTACACCTTC.

The V and J genes are TRBV10-3 and TRBJ2-1; D uncertain. The CDR3 is 12 residues long. Per germline, CDR1 ENHRY and CDR2 SYGVKD. Between the trimmed V and J ends, which lost 0 bases and 10 bases, there was a span of 7 bases. In DNA form, the CDR3 reads TGTGCCATCAGTGAGTCATTCCTAGAGCAGTTCTTC. Amino acids: CAISESFLEQFF.

The chain uses TRBV5-6 and TRBJ1-2, with D possibly being TRBD1 (5 bases). The CDR3 extends over 19 amino acids. Looked up from germline, CDR1 is SGHDT and CDR2 is YYEEEE. V was shortened by 4 bases and J by 0 bases, with 25 bases between the two germline ends. The CDR3 sequence: CASSLEGTADFGANYGYTF. The CDR3 nucleotides read TGTGCCAGCAGCCTCGAGGGGACCGCCGACTTTGGAGCTAACTATGGCTACACCTTC.

The chain joins TRBV28 to TRBJ2-7, with TRBD1 identical over 10 bases. The CDR3 contains 15 residues. From germline, CDR1 is MDHEN and CDR2 SYDVKM. J gave up 1 base and V 6 bases, and 6 bases lay outside the gene matches. The CDR3 DNA reads as TGTGCCAGCAGGTCTCCGGGACAGGGGTCCTACGAGCAGTACTTC. Residues: CASRSPGQGSYEQYF.

The CDR3 reads CATSPTGTRVTQYF. CDR3 coding DNA: TGTGCCACCAGTCCGACCGGGACACGGGTGACCCAGTACTTC. The chain recombines TRBV24-1 with TRBJ2-5, with D perhaps TRBD1 (6 bases). This CDR3 contains 14 residues. CDR1 KGHDR and CDR2 SFDVKD come from the germline V gene. V shed 6 bases and J shed 7 bases, with 17 bases lying between them.

The V and J genes are TRBV11-2 and TRBJ2-5; D is unresolved. The CDR3 length is 16 residues. V lost 2 bases and J lost 1, with 14 bases in between. Germline CDR1 reads SGHAT; CDR2 reads FQNNGV. As DNA, the CDR3 is TGTGCCAGCAGCTTATGGTCCCCACAAGGCCAAGAGACCCAGTACTTC. This encodes CASSLWSPQGQETQYF.